This T cell receptor (beta chain) is from a study of blood T cell repertoires in COVID-19 (dated by TCRdb to the early 2020s). About the study as a whole: Samples covering the acute and convalescent phases of COVID-19 were provided by collaborators in the United States, Italy and Spain. The prospective study material was composed of cDNA or gDNA derived from T cells, B-cell-depleted T cells, or PBMCs. Deeply sampled blood TCRbeta repertoires from subjects exposed to, actively infected with, or recovered from COVID-19 were included in the dataset. The repertoires were made available in a free public database intended to serve as a resource for research on the immune response to SARS-CoV-2. The samples were drawn from the first 160 participants of the ongoing ImmuneRACE study and from 1,200 or so subjects provided by 6 global collaborators. A de-identified subject ID, COVID-19 status, age in years and sex were almost always included in the sample metadata. Where HLA class I and class II types were available, the types were taken from metadata supplied by the sample provider, not from assay-based typing. Summary of the overall study and its limitations: The quantity of clinical and demographic metadata differed by source and by participant and was supplied without curation.

TCRbeta CDR3 regions were amplified from genomic DNA using the immunoSEQ Assay, a bias-controlled multiplex PCR. The authors processed their data as follows. The number of nucleated cells in each sample was estimated from the amplification of reference gene primers within the assay. Sequence reads were collapsed and filtered to measure the absolute abundance of every unique TCRbeta CDR3 rearrangement. For each sample, productive Simpson clonality was calculated by taking the square root of Simpson's diversity index across productive rearrangements. TCRdb stores this immuneACCESS table with in-frame sequences only. Part of the clones is absent; in the studies checked, under half of the shortfall reflects unresolved V genes, and no reason is known for the rest. V, J and clone size were drawn from that table, and D and trimming were deduced from the DNA. Present in this sample are 250,000 to 350,000 clones, 90% of which were seen just once. Together, the top ten hold just under 6.5% of the sample.

Reading the germline V gene gives CDR1 MNHNS and CDR2 SASEGT. The CDR3 measures 15 amino acids from cysteine to phenylalanine. The CDR3 DNA has 45 bases and is translated from base 1. The V and J ends are trimmed by 2 bases and 3 bases, leaving 14 bases between them. At one collaborating source in Seattle, patients were enrolled during active infection and were followed longitudinally through the course of disease. The collaborating institutions used their own protocols to collect whole blood in K2EDTA tubes. For TCRbeta analysis, collaborators shipped samples in one of three forms: frozen whole blood, isolated PBMCs, or DNA extracted from either of those sample types. As regards this clone: Its recognized antigen is unknown. No qualities accompany the bases; no much larger clone lies one base away.

Sequencing was done on a sample of peripheral blood. The sequence was collected from a woman aged 50 to 60 with COVID-19, enrolled during active disease. The chain is assembled from TRBV6-1 and TRBJ2-7, with the D gene uncertain. The CDR3 reads as follows: CASSEFLVVLYEQYF. The sequence in DNA is TGTGCCAGCAGTGAATTTCTGGTAGTTCTCTACGAGCAGTACTTC.